This record looks at one T cell receptor beta chain sequence and its context. Its specificity is unknown. These data belong to a study of T cells after yellow fever vaccination. CDR1 MNHEY and CDR2 SVGEGT come from the germline V gene. The CDR3 is made up of 17 amino acids. V lost 5 bases to trimming and J lost 0 bases; unmatched junction nucleotides: 8. Regarding the study as a whole: Contamination by abundant bulk-population clonotypes could be present in FACS-sorted repertoires. Overall, a small share of clonotypes was seen in both CD4 and CD8 compartments.

Each CDR3 protein is one row after TCRdb ran MiXCR on the 5' RACE reads. The data contain 50,000 or so distinct CDR3 sequences, approximately 7% of them singletons. The sample was CD8+ T cells sorted from PBMCs, taken on the day of the first yellow fever vaccination. The clonotype originates from a man between 18 and 29 years old who received the YFV17D yellow fever vaccine. V usage is TRBV6-2 or TRBV6-3 and J usage is TRBJ1-5; 9 positions agree with TRBD1. This chain's CDR3 is CASSLWTGANSNQPQHF. The CDR3 DNA follows: TGTGCCAGCAGTCTTTGGACAGGGGCGAATAGCAATCAGCCCCAGCATTTT.